This TCR beta chain stems from a study of prognosis after radiotherapy for stage I lung cancer. This clonotype occurred many times. Multiplex PCR in two rounds served to amplify TCR beta CDR3 from genomic DNA. Primers targeting each individual TRBV and TRBJ gene were applied in first-round PCR. TCRdb re-called the multiplex PCR reads with MiXCR, one entry per CDR3 protein. In the table there are 59,000 or so distinct CDR3 sequences, less than 30% of which are singletons. The blood draw at each of two time points yielded roughly 6 milliliters of peripheral blood. This TCR was sampled from a donor of 50 years or more with non-small cell lung cancer. The sequencing here drew on PBMCs, taken before or after stereotactic body radiation therapy (not recorded which).

The CDR3 nucleotides read TGTGCCTGGAAGATGGAGGGGACAGATACGCAGTATTTT. Translating gives CAWKMEGTDTQYF. J is TRBJ2-3 and V is TRBV30; D is possibly TRBD2 (6 bases). The CDR3 consists of 13 residues. V lost 4 bases and J 3 bases, leaving 11 bases between the germline ends. Per the germline V gene, CDR1 is GTSNPN and CDR2 is SVGIG (reference sequence). Combining the CDR3 with reference TRBV30 and TRBJ2-3 gives the whole variable domain SQTIHQWPATLVQPVGSPLSLECTVEGTSNPNLYWYRQAAGRGLQLLFYSVGIGQISSEVPQNLSASRPQDRQFILSSKKLLLSDSGFYLCAWKMEGTDTQYFGPGTRLTVL.